This TCR beta chain was recovered during a study of blood T cells in healthy people across ages. With a J-beta primer mix and a sample-barcoded 5' primer, a second PCR ran about 7 to 12 cycles. TCRdb passed the 5' RACE reads through MiXCR, listing each CDR3 protein once. Among about 1.4 million distinct CDR3 sequences listed, roughly 60% were seen once. V was pared by 4 bases and J by 10 bases, with 7 bases between. Per the germline V gene, CDR1 is MDHEN and CDR2 is SYDVKM. The CDR3 length is 11 residues. V is TRBV28 and J is TRBJ2-2, with no clear D. The sequenced sample consisted of blood. The origin of this receptor is a man aged 18 to 29 in good health. The CDR3 nucleotides read TGTGCCAGCAGTTCCCCCTCGGAGCTGTTTTTT. This encodes CASSSPSELFF.